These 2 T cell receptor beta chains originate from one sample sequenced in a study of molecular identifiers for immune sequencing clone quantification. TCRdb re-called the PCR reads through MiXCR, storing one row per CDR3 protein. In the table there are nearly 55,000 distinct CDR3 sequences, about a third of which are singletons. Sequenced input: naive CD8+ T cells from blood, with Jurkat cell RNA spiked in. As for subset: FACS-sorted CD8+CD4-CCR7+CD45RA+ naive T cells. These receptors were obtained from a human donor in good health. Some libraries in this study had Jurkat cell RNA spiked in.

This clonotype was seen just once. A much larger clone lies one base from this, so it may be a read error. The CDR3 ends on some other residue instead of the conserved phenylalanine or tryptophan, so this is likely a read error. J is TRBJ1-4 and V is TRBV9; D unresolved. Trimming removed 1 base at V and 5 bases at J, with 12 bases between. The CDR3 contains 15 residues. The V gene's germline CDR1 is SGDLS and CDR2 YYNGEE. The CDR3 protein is CASSVYDAINEKLFY. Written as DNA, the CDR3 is TGTGCCAGCAGCGTATATGACGCCATAAATGAAAAACTGTTTTAT.

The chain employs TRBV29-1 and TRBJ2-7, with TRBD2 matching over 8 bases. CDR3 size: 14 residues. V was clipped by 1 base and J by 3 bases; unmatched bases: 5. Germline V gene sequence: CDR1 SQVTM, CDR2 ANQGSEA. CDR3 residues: CSVEAAGAVYEQYF. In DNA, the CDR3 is TGCAGCGTTGAAGCAGCGGGAGCAGTCTACGAGCAGTACTTC.